This T cell receptor beta chain was sequenced during a study of blood T cells in healthy people across ages. Study-wide results and limits: Roughly linear age-related decline in beta diversity appeared, significant by age about 37. With donor CMV status unknown, expanded clonotype changes were possibly confounded.

With each sample, at least 5 micrograms of total RNA were extracted. A second PCR of 7 to 11 cycles used a sample-barcoded 5' primer and a J-beta primer mix. TCRdb fed the 5' RACE reads into MiXCR, producing one record per CDR3 protein. The sample lists about 1.1 million distinct CDR3 sequences; 35% to 40% were seen once. This clonotype was seen a few times. What it binds is not known. Sequenced sample: blood. This sequence originates from a young man in good health.

The DNA for the CDR3 is TGTGCCAGCAGCTTAGCCGAGGGGGACTTCTATGGCTACACCTTC. As protein: CASSLAEGDFYGYTF. The rearrangement joins TRBV7-2 to TRBJ1-2; weak D call: TRBD1 (6 bases). V gave up 0 bases and J gave up 4 bases, with 12 bases separating them. From germline, CDR1 is SGHTA and CDR2 FQGNSA. This CDR3 has 15 amino acids.